These 8 T cell receptor beta chains share one sample of origin, sequenced in a study of cytomegalovirus exposure and HLA in healthy donors. This PCR relied on a set of 60 Vbeta primers and 13 Jbeta primers. Here immunoSEQ multiplex PCR was the method, and the copy in TCRdb shows in-frame clones only, minus some. Counted here are about 130,000 clones, 80% occurring once; the ten biggest clones make up about 4.5%. Sample: PBMCs. These receptors all come from a man aged 25-45 years in good health.

The CDR3 sequence is CASSYSYSGRAYEQYF. The CDR3 nucleotides read TGTGCCAGCAGTTACTCCTATAGCGGGAGAGCCTACGAGCAGTACTTC. The V and J genes are TRBV6-5 and TRBJ2-7, with 9 bases lining up with TRBD2. V lost 0 bases to trimming and J lost 2 bases; unmatched junction nucleotides: 5. Germline V gives CDR1 MNHEY, CDR2 SVGAGI. The length of the CDR3 is 16 residues.

The V and J genes are TRBV4-1 and TRBJ2-5; D gene uncertain. The CDR3 loop spans 13 amino acids. Between the trimmed V and J ends, which lost 2 bases and 5 bases, there was a span of 9 bases. Germline lookup yields CDR1 MGHRA and CDR2 YSYEKL. CDR3 sequence (DNA): TGCGCCAGCAGCCAATACCACGGGGAGACCCAGTACTTC. Translation: CASSQYHGETQYF.

The chain combines TRBV29-1 with TRBJ2-5; no clear D. Germline V gene lookup returns CDR1 SQVTM and CDR2 ANQGSEA. The V gene lost 4 bases and the J gene lost 2 bases, with 11 bases spanning the gap. The CDR3 sequence is 13 residues long. Here the CDR3 reads CSVVGQIQETQYF. The CDR3 nucleotides are TGCAGCGTTGTTGGGCAGATACAAGAGACCCAGTACTTC.

This chain links TRBV11-2 with TRBJ2-5, with no clear D. CDR1 is SGHAT and CDR2 is FQNNGV in the germline V gene. V was shortened by 3 bases and J by 5 bases, with 7 bases between the two germline ends. The CDR3 contains 12 residues. CDR3 nucleotides: TGTGCCAGCAGCTTCGGTACTGAGACCCAGTACTTC. This gives the protein CASSFGTETQYF.

Only one count was recorded for this clone. V usage is TRBV5-1 and J usage is TRBJ2-1; TRBD2 matches 10 bases. V shed 0 bases, J shed 8 bases, and the junction held 5 bases outside the gene matches. Germline CDR1 SGHRS, CDR2 YFSETQ. The CDR3 runs to 15 residues. The CDR3 reads CASSLELAGVYEQFF. The CDR3 DNA follows: TGCGCCAGCAGCTTGGAGCTAGCGGGAGTGTATGAGCAGTTCTTC.

V and J are TRBV7-8 and TRBJ2-3, with a tentative D call TRBD2 (6 bases). This CDR3 is 12 amino acids long. The germline V and J ends were trimmed by 5 bases and 13 bases, with 16 bases remaining between them. Germline-derived CDR1 and CDR2 are SGHVS and FQNEAQ. The CDR3 DNA follows: TGTGCCAGCAGCCCCGCCGGGACTCTCAAGTATTTT. Translation gives CASSPAGTLKYF.

V usage is TRBV7-2 and J usage is TRBJ1-3; perhaps TRBD1 as D (5 bases). This CDR3 has 15 amino acids. Trimming took 4 bases from V and 0 from J, leaving 10 bases between them. Germline-derived CDR1 and CDR2 are SGHTA and FQGNSA. The CDR3 bases are TGTGCCAGCAGCTCAGGCGGGGCCTCTGGAAACACCATATATTTT. Translation: CASSSGGASGNTIYF.

V gene TRBV9 combines with J gene TRBJ1-1; D possibly corresponds to TRBD1 (6 bases). The length of the CDR3 is 15 residues. In germline, CDR1 is SGDLS, CDR2 YYNGEE. V lost 0 bases and J 4 bases, leaving 13 bases between the germline ends. In nucleotides, the CDR3 is TGTGCCAGCAGCGTAGGGGGGCTCGCGGGCACTGAAGCTTTCTTT. Translating gives CASSVGGLAGTEAFF.